The clone carrying this TCR beta chain was recorded many times. Its target is unknown. TCRdb ran MiXCR on the 5' RACE reads and lists one entry per CDR3 protein. The data hold 70,000 to 80,000 distinct CDR3 sequences, with around 7% observed a single time. The sample originates from a study of T cells after yellow fever vaccination. Background on the study: Fractions low in cell number were prepared with SMART-Seq v4 Ultra Low Input. Regarding the study as a whole: Repertoires obtained by FACS sorting could include abundant clonotypes that entered as contaminants from the bulk population. Peak timing came faster in the weaker secondary response, day 5 versus 15.

This CDR3 is 15 amino acids long. Germline V gene sequence: CDR1 MGHRA, CDR2 YSYEKL. The germline V and J ends were trimmed by 0 bases and 4 bases, with 12 bases remaining between them. The specimen comprised CD8+ T cells sorted from PBMCs, sampled 10 days after the first yellow fever vaccination. This TCR was sampled from a young man who received the YFV17D yellow fever vaccine. The chain links TRBV4-1 to TRBJ2-5; D possibly corresponds to TRBD2 (6 bases). CDR3 in amino acids: CASSQDGGYGETQYF. CDR3 sequence (DNA): TGCGCCAGCAGCCAAGACGGAGGGTATGGAGAGACCCAGTACTTC.